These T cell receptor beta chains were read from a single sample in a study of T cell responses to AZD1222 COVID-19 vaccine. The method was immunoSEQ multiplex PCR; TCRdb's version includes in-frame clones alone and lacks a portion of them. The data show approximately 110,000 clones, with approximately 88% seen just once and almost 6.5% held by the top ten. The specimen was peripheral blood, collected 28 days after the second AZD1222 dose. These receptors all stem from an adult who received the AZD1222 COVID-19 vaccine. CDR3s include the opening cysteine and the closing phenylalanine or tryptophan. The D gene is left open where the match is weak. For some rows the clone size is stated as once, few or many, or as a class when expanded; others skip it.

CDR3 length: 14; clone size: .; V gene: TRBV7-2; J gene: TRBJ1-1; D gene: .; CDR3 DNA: TGTGCCAGCAGCTTAGTCGAGGGAGACACTGAAGCTTTCTTT; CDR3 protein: CASSLVEGDTEAFF
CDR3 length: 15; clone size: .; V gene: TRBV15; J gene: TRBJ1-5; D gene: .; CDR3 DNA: TGTGCCACCAGCAGAGATCTTGGGGAGGGTCAGCCCCAGCATTTT; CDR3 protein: CATSRDLGEGQPQHF
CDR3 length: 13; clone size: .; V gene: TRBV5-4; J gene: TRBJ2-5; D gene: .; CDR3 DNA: TGTGCCAGCAGCTTGATAGATCAAGAGACCCAGTACTTC; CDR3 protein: CASSLIDQETQYF
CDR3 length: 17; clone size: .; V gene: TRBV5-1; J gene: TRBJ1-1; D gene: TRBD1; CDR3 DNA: TGCGCCAGCAGCTTAAGGGGTCAGGGGGCCCTGAACACTGAAGCTTTCTTT; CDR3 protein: CASSLRGQGALNTEAFF
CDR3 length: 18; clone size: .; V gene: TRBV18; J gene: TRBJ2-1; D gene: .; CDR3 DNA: TGTGCCAGCTCACCACCTCTTCTTAGGACAACAACCTACAATGAGCAGTTCTTC; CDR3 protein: CASSPPLLRTTTYNEQFF
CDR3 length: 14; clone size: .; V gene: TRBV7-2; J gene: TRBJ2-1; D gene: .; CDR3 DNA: TGTGCCAGCAGCTTAGCCTCTCTAGCCAATGAGCAGTTCTTC; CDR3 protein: CASSLASLANEQFF
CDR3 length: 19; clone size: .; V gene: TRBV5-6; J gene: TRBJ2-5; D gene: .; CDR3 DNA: TGTGCCAGCAGCTTGGCGGGGTTTTGGACCCCCGTGGGGCAAGAGACCCAGTACTTC; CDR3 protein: CASSLAGFWTPVGQETQYF
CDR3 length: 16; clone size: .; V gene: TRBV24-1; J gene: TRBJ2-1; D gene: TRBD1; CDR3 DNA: TGTGCCACCAGTGATAACCAGGGGGCGCATCGCAATGAGCAGTTCTTC; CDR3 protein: CATSDNQGAHRNEQFF
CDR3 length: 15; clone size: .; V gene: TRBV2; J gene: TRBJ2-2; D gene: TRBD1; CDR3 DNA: TGTGCCAGCAAGCAGCGGACAGGGCTTACCGGGGAGCTGTTTTTT; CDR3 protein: CASKQRTGLTGELFF
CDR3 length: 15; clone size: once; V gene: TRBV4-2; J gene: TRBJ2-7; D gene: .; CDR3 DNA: TGTGCCAGCAGCCAGGGGGGGCAGGGGTCGTACGAGCAGTACTTC; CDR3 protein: CASSQGGQGSYEQYF
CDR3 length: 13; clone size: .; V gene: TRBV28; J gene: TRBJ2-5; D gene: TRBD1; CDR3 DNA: TGTGCTTTACGTGGGCAGGGGGAAGAGACCCAGTACTTC; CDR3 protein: CALRGQGEETQYF
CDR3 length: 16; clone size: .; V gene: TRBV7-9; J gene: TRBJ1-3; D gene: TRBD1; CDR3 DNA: TGTGCCAGCAGCATACTGGGACAGGGAGCTGGAAACACCATATATTTT; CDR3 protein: CASSILGQGAGNTIYF
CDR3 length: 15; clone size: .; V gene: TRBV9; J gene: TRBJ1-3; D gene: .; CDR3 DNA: TGTGCCAGCAGCGTGGGGGGGTCAGGTGGAAACACCATATATTTT; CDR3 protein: CASSVGGSGGNTIYF
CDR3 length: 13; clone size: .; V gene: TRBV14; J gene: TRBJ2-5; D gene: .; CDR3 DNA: TGTGCCAGCAGCCAAGAAAGGGTGGAGACCCAGTACTTC; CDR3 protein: CASSQERVETQYF
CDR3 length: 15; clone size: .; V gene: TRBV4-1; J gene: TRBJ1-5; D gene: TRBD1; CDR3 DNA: TGCGCCAGCAGCCAAGGACAGGGGGCCTATCAGCCCCAGCATTTT; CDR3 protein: CASSQGQGAYQPQHF
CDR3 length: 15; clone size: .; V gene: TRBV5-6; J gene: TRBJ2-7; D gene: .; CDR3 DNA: TGTGCCAGCACCTCCAGGGGACACAGTCCCTACGAGCAGTACTTC; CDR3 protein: CASTSRGHSPYEQYF
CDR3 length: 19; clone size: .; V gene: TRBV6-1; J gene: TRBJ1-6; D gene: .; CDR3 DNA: TGTGCCAGCAGTGAAGAAAGTTTCAGCCCCCCGGCGGAAAATTCACCCCTCCACTTT; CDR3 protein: CASSEESFSPPAENSPLHF
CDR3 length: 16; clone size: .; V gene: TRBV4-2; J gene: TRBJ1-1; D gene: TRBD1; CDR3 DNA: TGTGCCAGCAGCCAAGACGTGGACAGGATGAACACTGAAGCTTTCTTT; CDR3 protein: CASSQDVDRMNTEAFF
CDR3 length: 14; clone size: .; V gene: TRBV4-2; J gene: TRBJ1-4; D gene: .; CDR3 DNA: TGTGCCAGCAGTCAACAGGGAGGGGACGAAAAACTGTTTTTT; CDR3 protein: CASSQQGGDEKLFF
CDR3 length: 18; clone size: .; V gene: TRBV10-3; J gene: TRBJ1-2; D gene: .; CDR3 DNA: TGTGCCATCAGTGAGGGTCTGGGGGGCGGACGAACTAACTATGGCTACACCTTC; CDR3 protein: CAISEGLGGGRTNYGYTF
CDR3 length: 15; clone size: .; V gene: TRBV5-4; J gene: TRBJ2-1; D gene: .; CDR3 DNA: TGTGCCAGCAGCTTGGGTGGGGGTTCCTACAATGAGCAGTTCTTC; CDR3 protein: CASSLGGGSYNEQFF
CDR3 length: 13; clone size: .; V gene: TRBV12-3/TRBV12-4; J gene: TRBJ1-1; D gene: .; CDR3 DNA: TGTGCCAGCACCCGACAGGACAACACTGAAGCTTTCTTT; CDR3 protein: CASTRQDNTEAFF
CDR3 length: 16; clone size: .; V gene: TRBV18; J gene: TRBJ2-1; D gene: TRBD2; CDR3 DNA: TGTGCCAGCTCACCACCGCTAGCGGGGGGGTACAATGAGCAGTTCTTC; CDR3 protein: CASSPPLAGGYNEQFF
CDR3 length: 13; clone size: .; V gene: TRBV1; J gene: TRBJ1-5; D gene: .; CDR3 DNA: TGCACCAGCAGCCAAAGCGGGGGTCAGCCCCAGCATTTT; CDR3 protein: CTSSQSGGQPQHF
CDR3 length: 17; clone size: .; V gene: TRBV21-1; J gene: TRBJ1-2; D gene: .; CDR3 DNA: TGTGCCAGCAGCAAAGAGAGGATCCGGGGGCCTAACTATGGCTACACCTTC; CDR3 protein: CASSKERIRGPNYGYTF
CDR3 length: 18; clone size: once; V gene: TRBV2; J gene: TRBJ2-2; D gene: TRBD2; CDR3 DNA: TGTGCCAGCACCGAAGGAATAGCGGGGTGGATTAACACCGGGGAGCTGTTTTTT; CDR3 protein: CASTEGIAGWINTGELFF
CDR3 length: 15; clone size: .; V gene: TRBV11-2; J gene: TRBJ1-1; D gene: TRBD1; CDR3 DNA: TGTGCCAGCAGCCAAGACAGGGTGGGGGATACTGAAGCTTTCTTT; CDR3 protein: CASSQDRVGDTEAFF
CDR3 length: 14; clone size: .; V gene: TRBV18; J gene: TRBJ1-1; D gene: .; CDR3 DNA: TGTGCCAGCTCACCACCGATGGTCGGGACTGAAGCTTTCTTT; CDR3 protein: CASSPPMVGTEAFF
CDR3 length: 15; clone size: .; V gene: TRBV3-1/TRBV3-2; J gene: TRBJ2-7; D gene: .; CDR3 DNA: TGTGCCAGCAGCGATTCTCCCGGCAGGGCCAACGAGCAGTACTTC; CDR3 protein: CASSDSPGRANEQYF
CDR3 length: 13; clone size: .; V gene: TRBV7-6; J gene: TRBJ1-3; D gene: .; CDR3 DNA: TGTGCCAGCAGTGCAGGCACTGGAAACACCATATATTTT; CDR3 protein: CASSAGTGNTIYF
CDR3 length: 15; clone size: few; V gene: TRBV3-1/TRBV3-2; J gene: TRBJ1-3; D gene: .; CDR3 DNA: TGTGCCAGCAGCCAGACAGGTAACTCTGGAAACACCATATATTTT; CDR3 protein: CASSQTGNSGNTIYF
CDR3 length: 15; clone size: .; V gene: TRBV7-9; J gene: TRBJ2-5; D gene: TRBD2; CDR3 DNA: TGTGCCAGCAGCCCAAAGCGGGGGCCCCAGGGGACCCAGTACTTC; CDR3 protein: CASSPKRGPQGTQYF
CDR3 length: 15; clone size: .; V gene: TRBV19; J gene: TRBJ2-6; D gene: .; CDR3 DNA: TGTGCCAGTAGCACAATACAGTCCGGGGCCAACGTCCTGACTTTC; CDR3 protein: CASSTIQSGANVLTF
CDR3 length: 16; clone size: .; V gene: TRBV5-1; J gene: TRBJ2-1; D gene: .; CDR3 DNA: TGCGCCAGCAGCTTAAATATCGGGACCCTGTACAATGAGCAGTTCTTC; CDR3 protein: CASSLNIGTLYNEQFF
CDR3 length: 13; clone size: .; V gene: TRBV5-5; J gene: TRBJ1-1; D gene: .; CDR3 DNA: TGTGCCAGCAGCTTGAATCCCACCCTTGAAGCTTTCTTT; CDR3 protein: CASSLNPTLEAFF
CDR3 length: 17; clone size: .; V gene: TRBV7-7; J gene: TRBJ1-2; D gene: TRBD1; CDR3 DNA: TGTGCCAGCAGCTCTAGCTCCCCCAAGACAGGGCACGGAGGCTACACCTTC; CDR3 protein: CASSSSSPKTGHGGYTF
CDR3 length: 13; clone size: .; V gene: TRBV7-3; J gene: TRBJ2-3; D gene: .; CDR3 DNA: TGTGCCAGCAGGGTCGGGGGTACAGATACGCAGTATTTT; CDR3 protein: CASRVGGTDTQYF
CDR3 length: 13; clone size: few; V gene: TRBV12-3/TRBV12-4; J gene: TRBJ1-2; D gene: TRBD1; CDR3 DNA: TGTGCCAGCAGACCAGGGGGTTCCTATGGCTACACCTTC; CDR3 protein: CASRPGGSYGYTF
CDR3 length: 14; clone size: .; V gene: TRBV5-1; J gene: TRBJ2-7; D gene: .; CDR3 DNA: TGCGCCAGCAGCTTGCACGGGCAGGCCTACGAGCAGTACTTC; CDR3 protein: CASSLHGQAYEQYF
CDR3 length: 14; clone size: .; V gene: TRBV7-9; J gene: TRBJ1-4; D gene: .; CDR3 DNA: TGTGCCAGCAGCCCCCGAGGGTCTAATGAAAAACTGTTTTTT; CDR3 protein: CASSPRGSNEKLFF
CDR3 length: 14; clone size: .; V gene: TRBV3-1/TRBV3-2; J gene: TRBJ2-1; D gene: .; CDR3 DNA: TGTGCCAGCAGCCAAGATCTTGGGATATATGAGCAGTTCTTC; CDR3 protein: CASSQDLGIYEQFF
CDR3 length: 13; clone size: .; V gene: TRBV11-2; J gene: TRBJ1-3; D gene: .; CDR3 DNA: TGTGCCAGCACCCAGTTCATGGCGAACACCATATATTTT; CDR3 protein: CASTQFMANTIYF
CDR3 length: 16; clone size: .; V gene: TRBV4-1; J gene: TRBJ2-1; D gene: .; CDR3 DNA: TGCGCCAGCAGCCAAGGGACGGGAAGGCCCTACAATGAGCAGTTCTTC; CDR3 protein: CASSQGTGRPYNEQFF
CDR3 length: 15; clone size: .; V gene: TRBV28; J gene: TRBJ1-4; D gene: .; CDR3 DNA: TGTGCCAGCAGGAAATGGGGTGCAACTAATGAAAAACTGTTTTTT; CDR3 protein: CASRKWGATNEKLFF